Below are 31 T cell receptor beta chains sequenced from a single sample in a study of T cell repertoires in cytomegalovirus infection. TCRdb fed the reads into MiXCR, producing one record per CDR3 protein. There are a few hundred thousand distinct CDR3 sequences in the sample; 9.1% occur only once, and about 15% lies in the top ten. The sample taken for sequencing was PBMCs. The source is a human donor in good health (CMV status not recorded). Some clones in this sample may be carry-over from other donors' samples.

This clonotype showed up many times. V is TRBV6-2 or TRBV6-3 and J is TRBJ2-3; D tentatively fits TRBD1 or TRBD2 (5 bases each). The V end was cut by 2 bases, the J end by 6 bases, with 18 bases between. There are 16 residues in the CDR3. Per the germline V gene, CDR1 is MNHEY and CDR2 is SVGEGT. CDR3 DNA: TGTGCCAGCAGTTACCGGAGAGGGGAACCGTCGGATACGCAGTATTTT. This sequence encodes CASSYRRGEPSDTQYF.

This clonotype was detected ten times or more. The chain employs TRBV28 and TRBJ1-4; 7 positions match TRBD1. This CDR3 contains 16 residues. CDR1 and CDR2 from the germline V gene are MDHEN and SYDVKM. V was clipped by 2 bases and J by 3 bases; unmatched bases: 6. CDR3 protein: CASSLGTGTANEKLFF. As DNA, the CDR3 is TGTGCCAGCAGTTTAGGAACCGGGACAGCTAATGAAAAACTGTTTTTT.

This clonotype was counted at least ten times. In nucleotides, the CDR3 is TGTGCCAGCAGTTCCCCTGCGGGGGGGCCAAAGACCCAGTACTTC. Amino acid sequence: CASSSPAGGPKTQYF. V usage is TRBV28 and J usage is TRBJ2-5; the match to TRBD2 covers 9 bases. Looked up from germline, CDR1 is MDHEN and CDR2 is SYDVKM. The CDR3 has 15 residues. V was clipped by 4 bases and J by 6 bases; unmatched bases: 9. Drawing the rest from reference TRBV28 and TRBJ2-5, the complete variable domain is DVKVTQSSRYLVKRTGEKVFLECVQDMDHENMFWYRQDPGLGLRLIYFSYDVKMKEKGDIPEGYSVSREKKERFSLILESASTNQTSMYLCASSSPAGGPKTQYFGPGTRLLVL.

This clonotype was found once. The chain combines TRBV20-1 with TRBJ2-1; tentatively, D is TRBD1 (5 bases). The CDR3 loop spans 15 amino acids. In germline, CDR1 is DFQATT, CDR2 SNEGSKA (reference sequence). Trimming left V 4 bases short and J 8 bases short, with 21 bases between. The CDR3 DNA reads as TGCAGTGCTATAGGGCTGGACACCATCGTTCATGAGCAGTTCTTC. Residues: CSAIGLDTIVHEQFF.

This clonotype was picked up many times. This rearrangement joins TRBV7-2 to TRBJ2-7, with 13 positions matching TRBD2. This CDR3 is 15 amino acids long. Germline-derived CDR1 and CDR2 are SGHTA and FQGNSA. Losses at the gene ends were 5 bases for V and 6 bases for J; bases not matched to a gene: 7. In DNA, the CDR3 is TGTGCCAGCAGCACAACTAGCGGGAGGGCCGGCGAGCAGTACTTC. It encodes CASSTTSGRAGEQYF.

This clonotype turned up a few times. The rearrangement uses TRBV5-4 and TRBJ2-3; the match to TRBD1 covers 8 bases. Unmatched junction bases numbered 9, after V lost 0 bases and J lost 3 bases. This CDR3 comprises 17 residues. CDR1 is SGHNT, CDR2 YYREEE, per germline (reference sequence). The CDR3 protein is CASSLAFGQGRTDTQYF. CDR3 nucleotide sequence: TGTGCCAGCAGCTTGGCTTTTGGACAGGGTCGGACAGATACGCAGTATTTT.

The rearrangement links TRBV12-3 or TRBV12-4 to TRBJ2-7; a possible D gene is TRBD1 (7 bases). The CDR3 is 15 amino acids. Trimming took off 5 bases at V and 3 bases at J, with 17 bases between the two ends. CDR3 bases: TGTGCCAGCAGTCCCAGGGGGGACAGCCTCTACGAGCAGTACTTC. This encodes CASSPRGDSLYEQYF.

The CDR3 reads CASSRGTGYQPQHF. The DNA for the CDR3 is TGTGCCAGTAGTAGGGGGACAGGGTACCAGCCCCAGCATTTT. The gene calls are TRBV19 and TRBJ1-5; 9 positions agree with TRBD1. CDR1 is LNHDA and CDR2 is SQIVND in the germline V gene (reference sequence). The CDR3 totals 14 residues. The trim removed 4 bases at V and 7 bases at J, leaving 5 bases unmatched.

This clonotype showed up many times. The gene calls are TRBV7-9 and TRBJ2-5; 7 bases agree with TRBD2. Trimming took 1 base from V and 1 from J; bases not matched to a gene: 6. The CDR3 length is 16 residues. Germline-derived CDR1 and CDR2 are SEHNR and FQNEAQ (reference sequence). The CDR3 protein is CASSLGQAGLQETQYF. CDR3 sequence (DNA): TGTGCCAGCAGCTTAGGGCAAGCGGGACTCCAAGAGACCCAGTACTTC.

This clonotype was found a few times. The V call is TRBV28, the J call TRBJ2-3; 8 bases fit TRBD2. Losses at the gene ends were 2 bases for V and 3 bases for J; bases not matched to a gene: 7. This CDR3 contains 16 residues. The germline V gene has CDR1 MDHEN and CDR2 SYDVKM. CDR3 sequence: CASSLPSSGGTDTQYF. In DNA form, the CDR3 reads TGTGCCAGCAGTTTACCTTCCAGCGGGGGAACAGATACGCAGTATTTT.

This clonotype was detected ten times or more. This CDR3 is CASSATGGPLHF. The CDR3 DNA follows: TGTGCCAGCAGCGCGACAGGGGGTCCCCTCCACTTT. The chain recombines TRBV7-3 with TRBJ1-6; 9 nucleotides match TRBD1. Trimming removed 5 bases from V and 13 bases from J; junction bases left unmatched: 3. CDR1 and CDR2 from the germline V gene are SGHTA and FQGTGA. This CDR3 is 12 amino acids long.

This clonotype was seen at least ten times. This chain links TRBV7-2 with TRBJ2-1; D is unresolved. This CDR3 spans 15 amino acids. Between the trimmed V and J ends, which lost 0 bases and 0 bases, there was a span of 6 bases. The germline gives CDR1 SGHTA, CDR2 FQGNSA. The CDR3 DNA reads as TGTGCCAGCAGCTTAGCGACCGGCTCCTACAATGAGCAGTTCTTC. This codes for CASSLATGSYNEQFF.

V and J are TRBV5-1 and TRBJ2-2; no firm D call. Germline assignment: CDR1 SGHRS and CDR2 YFSETQ. The CDR3 runs to 13 residues. Trimming cost V 6 bases and J 1 base, with 7 bases left between them. The CDR3 DNA is TGCGCCAGCATGCGACAGAACACCGGGGAGCTGTTTTTT. Encoded protein: CASMRQNTGELFF.

This clonotype occurred many times. The rearrangement uses TRBV7-2 and TRBJ2-7; D gene unclear. Between the trimmed V and J ends, which lost 5 bases and 4 bases, there was a span of 12 bases. CDR1 is SGHTA and CDR2 is FQGNSA in the germline V gene. The CDR3 has 13 residues. As DNA, the CDR3 is TGTGCCAGCAGCCATGGGCGCCAATACGAGCAGTACTTC. This encodes CASSHGRQYEQYF.

This clonotype was counted a few times. The rearrangement links TRBV20-1 to TRBJ2-3; TRBD2 matches at 7 bases. The V gene end was trimmed by 3 bases and the J gene end by 5 bases; junction bases not matched to a gene: 8. The CDR3 is 14 residues long. Germline CDR1 reads DFQATT; CDR2 reads SNEGSKA (reference sequence). The CDR3 protein is CSARSGKNLDTQYF. The DNA for the CDR3 is TGCAGTGCTAGGAGCGGGAAGAATCTAGATACGCAGTATTTT.

This clonotype appeared many times. The chain carries TRBV7-2 and TRBJ1-2; the D gene is possibly TRBD1 (5 bases). Per germline, CDR1 SGHTA and CDR2 FQGNSA. V was pared by 5 bases and J by 6 bases, with 13 bases between. The CDR3 has 13 amino acids. In DNA form, the CDR3 reads TGTGCCAGCAGCGCGACGGGGACCCATGGCTACACCTTC. Translating it yields CASSATGTHGYTF.

This clonotype came up many times. The chain combines TRBV7-2 with TRBJ1-6, with D possibly being TRBD1 (5 bases). Trimming removed 5 bases at V and 13 bases at J, with 24 bases between. This CDR3 has 16 residues. Germline CDR1 is SGHTA and CDR2 is FQGNSA. In DNA form, the CDR3 reads TGTGCCAGCAGCCCCCGGACCGGGACGGACTTAACTCCCCTCCACTTT. Protein: CASSPRTGTDLTPLHF.

The V gene is TRBV4-2, the J gene TRBJ1-2; no clear D. Trimming shortened V by 1 base and J by 10 bases, and 16 bases separated the two germline ends. Per germline, CDR1 LGHNA and CDR2 YNFKEQ. The CDR3 is 14 residues long. CDR3 protein: CASSQGPQLEAYTF. For the CDR3, the DNA is TGTGCCAGCAGCCAAGGTCCACAGCTCGAGGCCTACACCTTC.

This clonotype came up a few times. This sequence joins TRBV12-3 or TRBV12-4 and TRBJ1-1, with D possibly matching TRBD1 (6 bases). The V end lost 6 bases, the J end lost 1 base, and 18 bases lay between the germline ends. The CDR3 totals 16 residues. CDR3 loop: CASRPPGRGQNTEAFF. The DNA of the CDR3 is TGTGCCAGCAGACCCCCGGGACGGGGACAGAACACTGAAGCTTTCTTT.

This clonotype was observed at least ten times. The V call is TRBV7-2, the J call TRBJ1-2, with TRBD1 matching over 8 bases. The CDR3 runs 15 residues. Trimming cost V 5 bases and J 6 bases; bases outside gene matches: 11. Looked up from germline, CDR1 is SGHTA and CDR2 is FQGNSA. CDR3 protein: CASSPRAGGENGYTF. CDR3 bases: TGTGCCAGCAGCCCCCGGGCAGGGGGCGAGAATGGCTACACCTTC.

This clonotype came up many times. The chain has TRBV29-1 and TRBJ1-4, with D perhaps matching TRBD1 (5 bases). The CDR3 consists of 15 residues. Germline CDR1 SQVTM, CDR2 ANQGSEA. Trimming pared 0 bases from V and 5 bases from J, leaving 13 bases between. CDR3 DNA: TGCAGCGTTGAAGATCCGCGACAGCCCAATGAAAAACTGTTTTTT. This gives the protein CSVEDPRQPNEKLFF.

This clonotype was seen at least ten times. The chain employs TRBV20-1 and TRBJ2-5; 7 nucleotides match TRBD2. This CDR3 region has 16 residues. Germline CDR1 and CDR2: DFQATT and SNEGSKA (reference sequence). The junction had 8 bases not matched to a gene; V was cut back by 0 bases and J by 1 base. CDR3 loop: CSARDLAGASQETQYF. DNA for the CDR3: TGCAGTGCTAGAGATTTGGCGGGAGCATCCCAAGAGACCCAGTACTTC.

This clonotype came up many times. The V and J genes are TRBV7-3 and TRBJ2-5; 11 bases line up with TRBD1. In germline, CDR1 is SGHTA, CDR2 FQGTGA. After removal of 5 bases from V and 2 bases from J, the junction contained 7 bases not matched to a gene. The CDR3 is 16 residues long. The CDR3 sequence is CASSPSGTGGQETQYF. The CDR3 DNA follows: TGTGCCAGCAGCCCTTCCGGGACAGGGGGTCAAGAGACCCAGTACTTC.

Worth noting for this clonotype: A much larger clone differs from this one at a single base, so this may be a read error. V and J are TRBV28 and TRBJ2-2; D might be TRBD1 (6 bases). The CDR3 has 14 residues. Germline CDR1 reads MDHEN; CDR2 reads SYDVKM. The CDR3 region is CASMGDIRTEELFF. CDR3 in DNA: TGTGCCAGCATGGGGGACATCCGCACCGAGGAGCTGTTTTTT.

This clonotype was recorded at least ten times. The chain joins TRBV11-2 to TRBJ1-1, with unresolved D. There are 14 residues in the CDR3. The ends were cut back, 7 bases at V and 0 bases at J, with 12 bases in the middle. Germline V gene sequence: CDR1 SGHAT, CDR2 FQNNGV. This CDR3 reads CASTDLRMNTEAFF. DNA for the CDR3: TGTGCCAGCACGGACTTGAGGATGAACACTGAAGCTTTCTTT.

This clonotype was picked up many times. J is TRBJ2-7 and V is TRBV7-2; no clear D gene. V was trimmed by 1 base and J by 2 bases, leaving 12 bases between them. There are 15 residues in the CDR3. The germline V gene encodes CDR1 SGHTA and CDR2 FQGNSA. The CDR3 region has the DNA TGTGCCAGCAGCTTAGGGCCAGGTGCCACCTACGAGCAGTACTTC. Translation: CASSLGPGATYEQYF.

This clonotype has a count of ten or more. For the CDR3, the DNA is TGTGCCAGCAGTTTATTGCCCCCCCGGGGCACTGAAGCTTTCTTT. Its protein is CASSLLPPRGTEAFF. The V gene is TRBV28, the J gene TRBJ1-1; the D is unclear. Germline values: CDR1 MDHEN, CDR2 SYDVKM. The CDR3 contains 15 residues. V was shortened by 1 base and J by 4 bases, with 13 bases between the two germline ends.

This clonotype was observed many times. The chain recombines TRBV28 with TRBJ1-2; no clear D. Germline values: CDR1 MDHEN, CDR2 SYDVKM. The ends were cut back, 7 bases at V and 7 bases at J, with 16 bases in the middle. The CDR3 length is 13 residues. The CDR3 nucleotides read TGTGCCAGCAACCTCGCGGTGCTCGGTGGCTACACCTTC. It is translated as CASNLAVLGGYTF.

This rearrangement joins TRBV4-2 to TRBJ1-5, with TRBD1 as a possible D gene (5 bases). Germline CDR1 LGHNA, CDR2 YNFKEQ. V shed 2 bases and J shed 0 bases, with 17 bases lying between them. This CDR3 is built from 18 residues. The CDR3 loop is CASSQSPGMGGSNQPQHF. As DNA, the CDR3 is TGTGCCAGCAGCCAAAGCCCAGGGATGGGTGGTAGCAATCAGCCCCAGCATTTT.

This chain connects TRBV2 to TRBJ2-2, with TRBD2 matching over 7 bases. The J segment lost 0 bases and the V segment lost 5 bases, leaving 6 bases of the junction unmatched. The V gene's germline CDR1 is SNHLY and CDR2 FYNNEI. The CDR3 runs 16 residues. CDR3 in amino acids: CASSRASGTNTGELFF. The CDR3, as DNA: TGTGCCAGCAGTAGGGCTAGCGGAACGAACACCGGGGAGCTGTTTTTT.

This clonotype was counted at least ten times. CDR3 protein: CASRPGDSPMNTEAFF. The CDR3 DNA reads TGTGCCAGCAGACCCGGTGACAGCCCTATGAACACTGAAGCTTTCTTT. The chain carries TRBV11-3 and TRBJ1-1, with a tentative D call TRBD1 (5 bases). The CDR3 contains 16 residues. CDR1 is SGHNT and CDR2 is YENEEA in the germline V gene. Trimming shortened V by 6 bases and J by 0 bases, and 17 bases separated the two germline ends. The full variable domain, in which reference TRBV11-3 and TRBJ1-1 provide the parts outside the CDR3, is EAGVVQSPRYKIIEKKQPVAFWCNPISGHNTLYWYLQNLGQGPELLIRYENEEAVDDSQLPKDRFSAERLKGVDSTLKIQPAELGDSAVYLCASRPGDSPMNTEAFFGQGTRLTVV.